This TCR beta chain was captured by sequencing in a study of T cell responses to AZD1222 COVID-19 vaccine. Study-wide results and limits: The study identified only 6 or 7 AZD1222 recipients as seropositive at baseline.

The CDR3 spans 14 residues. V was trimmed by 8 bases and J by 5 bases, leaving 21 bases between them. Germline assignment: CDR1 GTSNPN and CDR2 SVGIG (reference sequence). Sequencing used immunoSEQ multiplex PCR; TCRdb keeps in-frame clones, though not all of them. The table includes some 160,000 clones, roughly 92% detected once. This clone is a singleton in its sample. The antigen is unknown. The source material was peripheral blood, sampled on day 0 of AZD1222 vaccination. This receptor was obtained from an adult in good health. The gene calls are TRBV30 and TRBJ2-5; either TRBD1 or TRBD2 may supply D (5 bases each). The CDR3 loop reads CAHSPGTRGETQYF. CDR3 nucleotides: TGTGCCCACTCCCCCGGGACCCGTGGCGAGACCCAGTACTTC.